These 9 T cell receptor beta chains share one sample of origin, sequenced in a study of T cell responses to AZD1222 COVID-19 vaccine. Sequencing used immunoSEQ multiplex PCR; TCRdb keeps in-frame clones, though not all of them. The repertoire holds some 180,000 clones, with approximately 90% as singletons. Sequenced material: peripheral blood, taken 28 days after the second AZD1222 dose. These TCRs come from an adult who received the AZD1222 COVID-19 vaccine.

The chain recombines TRBV7-9 with TRBJ2-7; D might be TRBD2 (5 bases). The CDR3 spans 15 residues. Trimming shortened V by 1 base and J by 2 bases, and 12 bases separated the two germline ends. CDR1 is SEHNR, CDR2 FQNEAQ, per germline (reference sequence). The CDR3, as DNA: TGTGCCAGCAGCTTAGACGGGGTAAGCACCTACGAGCAGTACTTC. Protein: CASSLDGVSTYEQYF. Full variable domain (rest looked up from reference TRBV7-9 and TRBJ2-7): DTGVSQNPRHKITKRGQNVTFRCDPISEHNRLYWYRQTLGQGPEFLTYFQNEAQLEKSRLLSDRFSAERPKGSFSTLEIQRTEQGDSAMYLCASSLDGVSTYEQYFGPGTRLTVT.

The chain links TRBV5-4 to TRBJ2-1, with 9 nucleotides matching TRBD2. The CDR3 contains 15 residues. Germline trimming cut 3 bases from V and 0 bases from J; bases unmatched to any gene: 1. Germline V gene data show CDR1 as SGHNT and CDR2 as YYREEE (reference sequence). DNA for the CDR3: TGTGCCAGCAGCTCGACTAGCGGCTCCTACAATGAGCAGTTCTTC. Translation: CASSSTSGSYNEQFF.

The CDR3, as DNA: TGTGCCAGCAGGGTTTTAGGGGGGGCCATGAACACTGAAGCTTTCTTT. As protein: CASRVLGGAMNTEAFF. The chain combines TRBV27 with TRBJ1-1; perhaps TRBD1 as D (6 bases). This CDR3 is built from 16 residues. V was cut by 6 bases and J by 0 bases, with 17 bases left in between. From germline, CDR1 is MNHEY and CDR2 SMNVEV (reference sequence).

This clone occurred a few times. The rearrangement uses TRBV6-5 and TRBJ1-1; D is possibly TRBD1 (5 bases). V lost 5 bases to trimming and J lost 10 bases, with 17 bases between them. This CDR3 is built from 13 residues. In germline, CDR1 is MNHEY, CDR2 SVGAGI. In DNA form, the CDR3 reads TGTGCCAGCAGTACGGTGCAGGGCGGCGGAGCTTTCTTT. Protein product: CASSTVQGGGAFF.

The chain couples TRBV7-2 to TRBJ2-7; D ambiguous. V was clipped by 0 bases and J by 0 bases, with 12 bases between them. The CDR3 has 16 amino acids. CDR1 is SGHTA and CDR2 is FQGNSA in the germline V gene. Here the CDR3 DNA reads TGTGCCAGCAGCTTAGCAAGCGCAGGTCCCTCCTACGAGCAGTACTTC. It codes for CASSLASAGPSYEQYF.

This clone was observed a handful of times. The chain has TRBV29-1 and TRBJ1-2; D is unclear. This CDR3 region has 13 residues. V gave up 7 bases and J gave up 4 bases, with 16 bases separating them. Germline loops: CDR1 SQVTM, CDR2 ANQGSEA. CDR3 nucleotides: TGCAGCGCGCACCATGGGTCGGGCTATGGCTACACCTTC. This encodes CSAHHGSGYGYTF.

The V gene is TRBV18, the J gene TRBJ2-7; D may correspond to TRBD1 or TRBD2 (5 bases each). The V end was cut by 6 bases, the J end by 2 bases, with 14 bases between. The CDR3 runs to 14 residues. Germline V gives CDR1 KGHSH, CDR2 LQKENI. This CDR3 reads CASSQSGTTYEQYF. DNA for the CDR3: TGTGCCAGCTCCCAATCCGGGACCACCTACGAGCAGTACTTC.

The chain employs TRBV18 and TRBJ2-7; 11 bases align to TRBD1. Germline V gene sequence: CDR1 KGHSH, CDR2 LQKENI. The junction had 8 bases not matched to a gene; V was cut back by 6 bases and J by 4 bases. The CDR3 runs 15 residues. CDR3 DNA: TGTGCCAGCTCCCCCGGGACAGGGGGTCTGTACGAGCAGTACTTC. Residues: CASSPGTGGLYEQYF.

This clone has just one count. The chain uses TRBV5-1 and TRBJ1-1; TRBD1 aligns across 9 bases. Per germline, CDR1 SGHRS and CDR2 YFSETQ. V gave up 5 bases and J gave up 5 bases; unmatched junction bases: 10. The CDR3 spans 15 residues. CDR3 in DNA: TGCGCCAGCAGGCCGGGACAGGGCATTGAGACTGAAGCTTTCTTT. Protein: CASRPGQGIETEAFF. The entire variable domain, with the rest obtained from reference TRBV5-1 and TRBJ1-1, is as follows: KAGVTQTPRYLIKTRGQQVTLSCSPISGHRSVSWYQQTPGQGLQFLFEYFSETQRNKGNFPGRFSGRQFSNSRSEMNVSTLELGDSALYLCASRPGQGIETEAFFGQGTRLTVV.